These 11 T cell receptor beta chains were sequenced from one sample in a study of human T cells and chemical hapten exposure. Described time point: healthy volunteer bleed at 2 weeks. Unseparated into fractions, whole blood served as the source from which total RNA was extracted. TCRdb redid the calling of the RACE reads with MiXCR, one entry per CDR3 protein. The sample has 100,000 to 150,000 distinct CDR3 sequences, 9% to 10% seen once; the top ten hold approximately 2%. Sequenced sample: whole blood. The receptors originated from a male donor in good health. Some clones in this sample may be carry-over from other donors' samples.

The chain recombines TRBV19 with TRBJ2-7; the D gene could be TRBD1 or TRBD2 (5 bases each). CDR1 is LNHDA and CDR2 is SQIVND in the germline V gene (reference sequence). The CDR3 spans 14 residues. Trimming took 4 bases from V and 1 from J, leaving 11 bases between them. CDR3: CASSKPGTSYEQYF. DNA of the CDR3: TGTGCCAGTAGTAAACCGGGGACGTCCTACGAGCAGTACTTC.

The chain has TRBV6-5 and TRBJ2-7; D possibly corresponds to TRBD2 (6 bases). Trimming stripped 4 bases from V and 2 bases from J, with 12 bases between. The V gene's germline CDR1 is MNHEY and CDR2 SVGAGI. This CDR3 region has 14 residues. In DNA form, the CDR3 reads TGTGCCAGCAGTTGCGGGAAAGGGGCCTACGAGCAGTACTTC. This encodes CASSCGKGAYEQYF.

In nucleotides, the CDR3 is TGCGCCAGCAGCCCCCGGACAGGGCTCAACAATGAGCAGTTCTTC. The encoded protein is CASSPRTGLNNEQFF. The V gene is TRBV4-1, the J gene TRBJ2-1, with 8 positions matching TRBD1. With V trimmed by 4 bases and J by 5 bases, 7 bases remained unmatched. Germline CDR1 and CDR2: MGHRA and YSYEKL. This CDR3 comprises 15 residues.

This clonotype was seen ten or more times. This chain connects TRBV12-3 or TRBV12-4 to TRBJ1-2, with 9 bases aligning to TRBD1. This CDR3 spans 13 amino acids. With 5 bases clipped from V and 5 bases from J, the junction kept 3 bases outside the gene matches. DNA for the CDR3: TGTGCCAGCAGTACGACAGGGGGATATGGCTACACCTTC. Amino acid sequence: CASSTTGGYGYTF.

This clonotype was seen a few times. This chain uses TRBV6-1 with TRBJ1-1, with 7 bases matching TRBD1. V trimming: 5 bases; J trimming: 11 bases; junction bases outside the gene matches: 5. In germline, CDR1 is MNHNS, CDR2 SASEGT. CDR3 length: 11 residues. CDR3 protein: CASSFDRAAFF. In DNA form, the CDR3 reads TGTGCCAGCAGTTTCGACAGGGCGGCTTTCTTT.

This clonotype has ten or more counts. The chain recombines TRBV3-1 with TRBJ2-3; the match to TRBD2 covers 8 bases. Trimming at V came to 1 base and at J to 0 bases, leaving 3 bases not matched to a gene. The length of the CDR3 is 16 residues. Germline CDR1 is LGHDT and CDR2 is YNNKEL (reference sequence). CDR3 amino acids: CASSQGGGRSTDTQYF. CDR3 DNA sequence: TGTGCCAGCAGCCAAGGGGGCGGGAGGAGCACAGATACGCAGTATTTT.

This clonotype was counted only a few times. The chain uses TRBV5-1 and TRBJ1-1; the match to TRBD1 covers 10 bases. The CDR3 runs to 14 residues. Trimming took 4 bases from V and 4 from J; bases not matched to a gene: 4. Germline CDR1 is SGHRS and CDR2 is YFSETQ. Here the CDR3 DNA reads TGCGCCAGCAGCGGACAGGGGGTTGGCACTGAAGCTTTCTTT. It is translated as CASSGQGVGTEAFF. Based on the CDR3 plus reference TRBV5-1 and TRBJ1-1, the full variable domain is KAGVTQTPRYLIKTRGQQVTLSCSPISGHRSVSWYQQTPGQGLQFLFEYFSETQRNKGNFPGRFSGRQFSNSRSEMNVSTLELGDSALYLCASSGQGVGTEAFFGQGTRLTVV.

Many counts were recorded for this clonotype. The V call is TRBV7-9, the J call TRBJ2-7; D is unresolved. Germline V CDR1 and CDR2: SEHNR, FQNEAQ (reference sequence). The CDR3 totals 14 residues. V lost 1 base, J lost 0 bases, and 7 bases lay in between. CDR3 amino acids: CASSLGRSSYEQYF. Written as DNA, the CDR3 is TGTGCCAGCAGCTTAGGCCGAAGCTCCTACGAGCAGTACTTC.

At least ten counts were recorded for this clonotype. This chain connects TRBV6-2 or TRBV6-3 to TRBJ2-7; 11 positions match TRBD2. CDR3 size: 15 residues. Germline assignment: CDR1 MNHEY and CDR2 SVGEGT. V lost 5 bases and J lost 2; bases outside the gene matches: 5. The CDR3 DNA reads TGTGCCAGCAGTCCTACTAGCGGGGGCCCCTACGAGCAGTACTTC. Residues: CASSPTSGGPYEQYF.

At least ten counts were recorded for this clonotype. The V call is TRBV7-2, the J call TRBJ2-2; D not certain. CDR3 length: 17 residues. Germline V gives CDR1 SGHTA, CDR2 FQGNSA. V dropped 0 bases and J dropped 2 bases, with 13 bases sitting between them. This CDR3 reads CASSLAMGFDNTGELFF. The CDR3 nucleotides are TGTGCCAGCAGCTTAGCGATGGGGTTCGATAACACCGGGGAGCTGTTTTTT. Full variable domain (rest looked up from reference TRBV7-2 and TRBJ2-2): GAGVSQSPSNKVTEKGKDVELRCDPISGHTALYWYRQSLGQGLEFLIYFQGNSAPDKSGLPSDRFSAERTGGSVSTLTIQRTQQEDSAVYLCASSLAMGFDNTGELFFGEGSRLTVL.

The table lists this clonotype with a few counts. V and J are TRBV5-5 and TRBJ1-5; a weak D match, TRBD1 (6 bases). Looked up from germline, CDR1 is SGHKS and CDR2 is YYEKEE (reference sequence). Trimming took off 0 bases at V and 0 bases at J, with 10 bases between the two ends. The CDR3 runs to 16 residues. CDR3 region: CASSLAYRASNQPQHF. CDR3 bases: TGTGCCAGCAGCTTGGCTTACAGGGCTAGCAATCAGCCCCAGCATTTT.